This TCR beta chain was identified during a study of blood T cell repertoires in COVID-19. The data were produced by immunoSEQ multiplex PCR, yet TCRdb's version contains in-frame clones alone and is incomplete. The sample lists under 85,000 clones, almost 90% occurring once. This CDR3 has 14 amino acids. The germline gives CDR1 SGHAT, CDR2 FQNNGV. Unmatched junction bases numbered 6, after V lost 5 bases and J lost 7 bases. The J gene is TRBJ1-5, the V gene TRBV11-2, with TRBD1 matching over 9 bases. Sequenced: peripheral blood. The TCR sequence derives from a man aged 45-65 years with acute or convalescent COVID-19. This CDR3 is CASSLDRGGQPQHF. The CDR3 coding sequence is TGTGCCAGCAGCCTGGACAGGGGTGGGCAGCCCCAGCATTTT. The entire variable domain, with the rest obtained from reference TRBV11-2 and TRBJ1-5, is as follows: EAGVAQSPRYKIIEKRQSVAFWCNPISGHATLYWYQQILGQGPKLLIQFQNNGVVDDSQLPKDRFSAERLKGVDSTLKIQPAKLEDSAVYLCASSLDRGGQPQHFGDGTRLSIL.